The 14 T cell receptor beta chains listed next were all sequenced from one sample in a study of CD8 T cells in Susac syndrome. 0.5 to 1 ug RNA was reverse transcribed with random hexamers. TCRdb called the immunoSEQ multiplex PCR reads again in MiXCR, with one record for every CDR3 protein. The table records tens of thousands of distinct CDR3 sequences, 93% of them present only once. Sequencing was performed on CD4+ T cells from PBMCs. The receptors come from a human donor with Susac syndrome.

J is TRBJ2-5 and V is TRBV5-1, with TRBD1 matching over 7 bases. V lost 2 bases and J lost 3; bases outside the gene matches: 7. The CDR3 runs 15 residues. CDR1 is SGHRS, CDR2 YFSETQ, per germline. The CDR3 nucleotides are TGCGCCAGCAGCTTACAGGGGTCAAGGGAAGAGACCCAGTACTTC. Protein: CASSLQGSREETQYF.

The V gene is TRBV6-2 or TRBV6-3, the J gene TRBJ1-5; D is perhaps TRBD1 (5 bases). Germline V gene sequence: CDR1 MNHEY, CDR2 SVGEGT. CDR3 length: 13 amino acids. The V end lost 4 bases, the J end lost 4 bases, and 8 bases lay between the germline ends. This CDR3 reads CASSFPGNQPQHF. CDR3 nucleotide sequence: TGTGCCAGCAGTTTCCCAGGGAATCAGCCCCAGCATTTT.

This rearrangement joins TRBV25-1 to TRBJ1-4; D is possibly TRBD1 (5 bases). Trimming pared 1 base from V and 5 bases from J, leaving 11 bases between. The CDR3 is 15 residues long. Looked up from germline, CDR1 is MGHDK and CDR2 is SYGVNS. CDR3 residues: CASSELTGRNEKLFF. CDR3 DNA sequence: TGTGCCAGCAGTGAATTAACAGGCCGAAATGAAAAACTGTTTTTT.

In this sample, this clonotype turned up once. J is TRBJ2-7 and V is TRBV6-1; the D is unclear. With 5 bases removed from V and 0 bases from J, the gap between germline ends came to 8 bases. The CDR3 is 13 residues long. Per germline, CDR1 MNHNS and CDR2 SASEGT. Written as DNA, the CDR3 is TGTGCCAGCAGTACGCGAACCTCCTACGAGCAGTACTTC. This sequence encodes CASSTRTSYEQYF.

The chain is built from TRBV19 and TRBJ2-3, with D perhaps TRBD1 or TRBD2 (5 bases each). The germline V gene encodes CDR1 LNHDA and CDR2 SQIVND (reference sequence). Trimming removed 3 bases at V and 2 bases at J, with 15 bases between. The CDR3 length is 16 residues. For the CDR3, the DNA is TGTGCCAGTAGTATCGGGACCCTACTCCTCACAGATACGCAGTATTTT. This codes for CASSIGTLLLTDTQYF. The full variable domain, rest sourced from reference TRBV19 and TRBJ2-3, is DGGITQSPKYLFRKEGQNVTLSCEQNLNHDAMYWYRQDPGQGLRLIYYSQIVNDFQKGDIAEGYSVSREKKESFPLTVTSAQKNPTAFYLCASSIGTLLLTDTQYFGPGTRLTVL.

V and J are TRBV3-1 and TRBJ2-5, with a tentative D call TRBD1 (6 bases). The germline V and J ends were trimmed by 4 bases and 1 base, with 19 bases remaining between them. The germline V gene has CDR1 LGHDT and CDR2 YNNKEL (reference sequence). The CDR3 covers 17 residues. In DNA, the CDR3 is TGTGCCAGCAGCCCCCGCTTGTTTATGACAGGCCAAGAGACCCAGTACTTC. It specifies CASSPRLFMTGQETQYF.

The chain employs TRBV7-8 and TRBJ2-5; 7 bases align to TRBD2. The V gene end was trimmed by 2 bases and the J gene end by 5 bases; junction bases not matched to a gene: 11. This CDR3 is 16 amino acids long. Germline CDR1 SGHVS, CDR2 FQNEAQ. CDR3 DNA: TGTGCCAGCAGCTTACCCCGGACTAGACTACACGAGACCCAGTACTTC. It translates to CASSLPRTRLHETQYF.

V gene TRBV6-2 or TRBV6-3 combines with J gene TRBJ1-1; the match to TRBD1 covers 7 bases. The V segment lost 6 bases and the J segment 3 bases; nucleotides outside the gene matches: 4. Per the germline V gene, CDR1 is MNHEY and CDR2 is SVGEGT. The CDR3 spans 13 residues. CDR3 residues: CASRLTGHTEAFF. The CDR3 DNA is TGTGCCAGCAGACTGACAGGGCACACTGAAGCTTTCTTT.

The rearrangement links TRBV6-2 or TRBV6-3 to TRBJ2-7, with TRBD2 matching 13 bases. This CDR3 is 18 amino acids long. CDR1 and CDR2 from the germline V gene are MNHEY and SVGEGT. Losses at the gene ends were 0 bases for V and 7 bases for J; bases not matched to a gene: 12. The CDR3 region is CASSYSPGLAGVRWEQYF. The CDR3 nucleotides are TGTGCCAGCAGTTACTCCCCAGGACTAGCGGGGGTCCGATGGGAGCAGTACTTC.

This chain uses TRBV14 with TRBJ1-5, with D unclear. CDR1 is SGHDN and CDR2 is FVKESK in the germline V gene. V was shortened by 2 bases and J by 2 bases, with 7 bases between the two germline ends. The CDR3 spans 14 residues. CDR3 coding DNA: TGTGCCAGCAGCCAATACGGCGGCAATCAGCCCCAGCATTTT. Its translation: CASSQYGGNQPQHF.

This clonotype turned up a few times. The rearrangement joins TRBV7-2 to TRBJ2-3, with D unclear. Germline assignment: CDR1 SGHTA and CDR2 FQGNSA. The CDR3 has 13 amino acids. Trimming removed 3 bases at V and 0 bases at J, with 4 bases between. Here the CDR3 reads CASSFGSTDTQYF. For the CDR3, the DNA is TGTGCCAGCAGCTTCGGCAGCACAGATACGCAGTATTTT.

V and J are TRBV3-1 and TRBJ2-5; either TRBD1 or TRBD2 may fit D (5 bases each). The CDR3 covers 16 residues. Trimming removed 4 bases from V and 3 bases from J, with 18 bases in between. Germline V gene data show CDR1 as LGHDT and CDR2 as YNNKEL (reference sequence). CDR3 amino acids: CASSRQGQRGEETQYF. In DNA form, the CDR3 reads TGTGCCAGCAGCCGCCAGGGCCAACGGGGAGAAGAGACCCAGTACTTC.

V gene TRBV20-1 combines with J gene TRBJ1-5; D is unclear. CDR1 DFQATT and CDR2 SNEGSKA come from the germline V gene (reference sequence). V was shortened by 6 bases and J by 4 bases, with 13 bases between the two germline ends. The CDR3 sequence is 13 residues long. The CDR3 nucleotides read TGCAGTGCGGAAGCTGACAAAAATCAGCCCCAGCATTTT. It specifies CSAEADKNQPQHF.

The chain carries TRBV7-9 and TRBJ2-6; 9 bases line up with TRBD1. Germline lookup yields CDR1 SEHNR and CDR2 FQNEAQ (reference sequence). The CDR3 extends over 15 amino acids. Losses at the gene ends were 4 bases for V and 2 bases for J; bases not matched to a gene: 0. CDR3 region: CASSWDRAGANVLTF. The CDR3 DNA sequence: TGTGCCAGCAGCTGGGACAGGGCTGGGGCCAACGTCCTGACTTTC.